This is a list of T cell receptor beta chains from one sample in a study of human T cells and chemical hapten exposure. From the RACE reads, TCRdb called clonotypes with MiXCR, one entry per CDR3 protein. Counted here are some 180,000 distinct CDR3 sequences, approximately 20% occurring once; the ten biggest clones make up under 7.5%. Sequencing was performed on whole blood, taken in connection with sensitization to the hapten diphenylcyclopropenone (DPC). These receptor sequences come from a woman in her 50s with alopecia areata. Some clones in this sample may be carry-over from other donors' samples. Both conserved end residues are part of each CDR3. D genes are given only for firm matches. A clone size is listed for some rows: how often the clone was seen (once, few, many), or a class if it is expanded.

CASSPLGSQGEQYF	TGTGCCAGCTCACCTCTAGGGAGTCAAGGGGAGCAGTACTTC	TRBV18	NA	NA	TRBJ2-7
CAISEAGGYTGELFF	TGTGCCATCAGTGAAGCGGGAGGGTATACCGGGGAGCTGTTTTTT	TRBV10-3	TRBD2	NA	TRBJ2-2
CASSSAAGVDGYTF	TGCGCCAGCAGCTCCGCGGCAGGGGTTGATGGCTACACCTTC	TRBV5-1	NA	few	TRBJ1-2
CSVGGSYEQYF	TGCAGCGTCGGGGGGTCCTACGAGCAGTACTTC	TRBV29-1	TRBD2	many	TRBJ2-7
CASSDSGVDTGELFF	TGTGCCAGCAGTGACTCGGGAGTAGACACCGGGGAGCTGTTTTTT	TRBV2	NA	NA	TRBJ2-2
CSATPRQALFYYDEQFF	TGCAGTGCTACTCCCCGTCAGGCTCTCTTTTATTACGATGAGCAGTTCTTC	TRBV20-1	NA	NA	TRBJ2-1
CASSVGLRTQETQYF	TGTGCCAGCAGCGTAGGTCTCAGAACTCAAGAGACCCAGTACTTC	TRBV9	NA	NA	TRBJ2-5
CSATGTSGREETQYF	TGCAGTGCTACCGGGACTAGCGGGAGAGAAGAGACCCAGTACTTC	TRBV20-1	TRBD2	NA	TRBJ2-5
CASSFNGQGRGSNYGYTF	TGCGCCAGCAGCTTTAATGGACAGGGAAGAGGGTCTAACTATGGCTACACCTTC	TRBV5-1	TRBD1	NA	TRBJ1-2
CASSLRTGGMNTEAFF	TGTGCCAGCAGCTTACGGACAGGTGGTATGAACACTGAAGCTTTCTTT	TRBV7-9	TRBD1	NA	TRBJ1-1
CSVGPGGSDTQYF	TGCAGCGTTGGACCGGGAGGGTCAGATACGCAGTATTTT	TRBV29-1	TRBD2	NA	TRBJ2-3
CSALVSYNEQFF	TGCAGCGCCCTCGTCTCCTACAATGAGCAGTTCTTC	TRBV29-1	NA	few	TRBJ2-1
CSAGGASGYEQYF	TGCAGTGCCGGAGGGGCTAGCGGCTACGAGCAGTACTTC	TRBV20-1	TRBD2	NA	TRBJ2-7
CSASPSADTEAFF	TGCAGCGCTTCACCCTCAGCCGATACTGAAGCTTTCTTT	TRBV29-1	NA	NA	TRBJ1-1
CASSLAISSGTQETQYF	TGTGCCAGCAGCTTAGCAATTTCTAGCGGGACCCAAGAGACCCAGTACTTC	TRBV7-8	TRBD2	few	TRBJ2-5
CASSVGGTQYF	TGTGCCAGCAGTGTAGGTGGTACGCAGTATTTT	TRBV12-3/TRBV12-4	NA	NA	TRBJ2-3
CASSFVTGALNTEAFF	TGCGCCAGCAGCTTTGTTACAGGGGCTTTGAACACTGAAGCTTTCTTT	TRBV5-1	TRBD1	NA	TRBJ1-1
CASRNLASTDTQYF	TGCGCCAGCAGAAACTTAGCTAGCACAGATACGCAGTATTTT	TRBV4-1	NA	few	TRBJ2-3
CSAYTSGSSEAGELFF	TGCAGTGCTTACACTAGCGGGAGTAGTGAAGCCGGGGAGCTGTTTTTT	TRBV20-1	TRBD2	NA	TRBJ2-2
CASSATQVPTEAFF	TGTGCCAGCAGTGCCACACAGGTTCCCACTGAAGCTTTCTTT	TRBV6-1	NA	NA	TRBJ1-1
CASSGPGLAGDLYNEQFF	TGCGCCAGCAGCGGGCCGGGACTAGCGGGAGACCTTTACAATGAGCAGTTCTTC	TRBV5-1	TRBD2	NA	TRBJ2-1
CASRPTGLAGGNEQFF	TGTGCCAGCAGACCTACGGGACTAGCGGGAGGAAATGAGCAGTTCTTC	TRBV12-3/TRBV12-4	TRBD2	many	TRBJ2-1
CSVDQGLGTEAFF	TGCAGCGTTGATCAGGGATTGGGCACTGAAGCTTTCTTT	TRBV29-1	NA	NA	TRBJ1-1
CASSLASRYEQYF	TGTGCCAGCTCCCTGGCTAGTAGGTACGAGCAGTACTTC	TRBV3-1	NA	NA	TRBJ2-7
CASSLFGGREAFF	TGTGCCAGCAGTTTATTTGGGGGCAGAGAAGCTTTCTTT	TRBV12-3/TRBV12-4	NA	NA	TRBJ1-1
CASSPSSSGDWSGYTF	TGTGCCAGCAGCCCGTCATCCTCAGGGGATTGGTCTGGCTACACCTTC	TRBV12-3/TRBV12-4	NA	NA	TRBJ1-2
CASRVSSRAQGYEQYF	TGTGCCAGCAGGGTATCGAGTAGAGCCCAGGGGTACGAGCAGTACTTC	TRBV27	NA	NA	TRBJ2-7
CASSQDLGGSDEQFF	TGCGCCAGCAGCCAAGATCTTGGAGGATCGGATGAGCAGTTCTTC	TRBV4-3	NA	NA	TRBJ2-1
CASSLAAGQETQYF	TGCGCCAGCAGCTTGGCCGCAGGCCAAGAGACCCAGTACTTC	TRBV5-1	NA	NA	TRBJ2-5
CASSFDSRGTQYF	TGTGCCAGCAGCTTCGACAGCCGTGGGACCCAGTACTTC	TRBV7-9	NA	NA	TRBJ2-5
CASSVGALNTEAFF	TGTGCCAGCAGTGTCGGGGCGCTGAACACTGAAGCTTTCTTT	TRBV2	NA	NA	TRBJ1-1
CASSLDSAEAFF	TGTGCCAGCAGCTTAGATTCGGCTGAAGCTTTCTTT	TRBV11-3	NA	NA	TRBJ1-1
CASSPLRGQLGAEQYF	TGTGCCAGCAGCCCTCTCAGGGGCCAACTAGGGGCCGAGCAGTACTTC	TRBV11-2	NA	NA	TRBJ2-7
CASSDQGLAGGELFF	TGTGCCAGCAGCGACCAAGGACTAGCGGGAGGGGAGCTGTTTTTT	TRBV9	TRBD2	few	TRBJ2-2
CSATGQGRGTLLEQYF	TGCAGTGCGACGGGACAGGGGAGGGGGACTCTCCTGGAGCAGTACTTC	TRBV20-1	TRBD1	NA	TRBJ2-7
CSVAGIRLEQYF	TGCAGCGTTGCCGGGATCAGGTTGGAGCAGTACTTC	TRBV29-1	NA	NA	TRBJ2-7
CASSPGLALETQYF	TGTGCCAGCAGCCCGGGACTAGCTCTGGAGACCCAGTACTTC	TRBV7-6	TRBD2	NA	TRBJ2-5
CASSPLTEDTQYF	TGTGCCAGCAGCCCCCTTACCGAGGATACGCAGTATTTT	TRBV7-2	NA	many	TRBJ2-3
CSAPKAENEQFF	TGCAGTGCCCCTAAGGCGGAAAATGAGCAGTTCTTC	TRBV20-1	NA	NA	TRBJ2-1
CASSFSGTDYGYTF	TGCGCCAGCAGCTTTTCCGGGACAGACTATGGCTACACCTTC	TRBV5-1	TRBD1	few	TRBJ1-2
CASSFGTSGRKGEQFF	TGTGCCAGCAGCTTCGGGACTAGCGGGAGAAAGGGTGAGCAGTTCTTC	TRBV5-6	TRBD2	few	TRBJ2-1
CSAREKREDLLAKNIQYF	TGCAGTGCTAGAGAGAAGCGGGAGGATCTTCTAGCCAAAAACATTCAGTACTTC	TRBV20-1	TRBD2	NA	TRBJ2-4
CSVEVRGLLTNTQYF	TGCAGCGTTGAGGTCCGGGGGCTACTCACAAATACGCAGTATTTT	TRBV29-1	NA	NA	TRBJ2-3
CASSQDGQGTRRNEKLFF	TGTGCCAGCAGCCAAGATGGCCAGGGGACTAGGCGGAATGAAAAACTGTTTTTT	TRBV4-2	NA	few	TRBJ1-4
CSARFSGAGYNEQFF	TGCAGTGCTAGATTCTCGGGAGCGGGGTACAATGAGCAGTTCTTC	TRBV20-1	TRBD2	NA	TRBJ2-1